This TCR beta chain was profiled in a study of siplizumab effects on memory and regulatory T cells. Worth noting for this clone: Antigen unknown.

Data came from immunoSEQ multiplex PCR; TCRdb stores just in-frame clones and leaves some out. The table records around 72,000 clones, about 90% of them present only once. Overall study findings and caveats: No assignable naive or memory phenotype existed for roughly 80-97% of proliferating CD4+ or CD8+ clones.

The receptor was isolated from a human donor in good health. Sequencing used CD8+ T cells sorted from blood.

As DNA, the CDR3 is TGTGCCAGTCCGGGACAGTACCAAGAGACCCAGTACTTC. This gives the protein CASPGQYQETQYF. The chain joins TRBV2 to TRBJ2-5; 7 bases fit TRBD1. The V gene's germline CDR1 is SNHLY and CDR2 FYNNEI. Trimming cost V 9 bases and J 0 bases; bases outside gene matches: 4. The CDR3 extends over 13 amino acids. The whole variable domain, filled in from reference TRBV2 and TRBJ2-5, reads EPEVTQTPSHQVTQMGQEVILRCVPISNHLYFYWYRQILGQKVEFLVSFYNNEISEKSEIFDDQFSVERPDGSNFTLKIRSTKLEDSAMYFCASPGQYQETQYFGPGTRLLVL.